This T cell receptor beta chain was observed in a study of blood T cell repertoires in COVID-19. The method was immunoSEQ multiplex PCR; TCRdb's version includes in-frame clones alone and lacks a portion of them. The sample contains 330,000 or so clones, roughly 87% of which appear only once. Germline CDR1 is MDHEN and CDR2 is SYDVKM. V lost 3 bases and J lost 8, with 13 bases in between. This CDR3 spans 13 amino acids. Sequencing was performed on PBMCs or T cells enriched from blood (not recorded which). The chain joins TRBV28 to TRBJ1-1; D is ambiguous. This clonotype was obtained from a woman in her 30s who had recovered from COVID-19. DNA for the CDR3: TGTGCCAGCAGTTTGGCGGGAATAAACGAAGCTTTCTTT. Its translation: CASSLAGINEAFF.